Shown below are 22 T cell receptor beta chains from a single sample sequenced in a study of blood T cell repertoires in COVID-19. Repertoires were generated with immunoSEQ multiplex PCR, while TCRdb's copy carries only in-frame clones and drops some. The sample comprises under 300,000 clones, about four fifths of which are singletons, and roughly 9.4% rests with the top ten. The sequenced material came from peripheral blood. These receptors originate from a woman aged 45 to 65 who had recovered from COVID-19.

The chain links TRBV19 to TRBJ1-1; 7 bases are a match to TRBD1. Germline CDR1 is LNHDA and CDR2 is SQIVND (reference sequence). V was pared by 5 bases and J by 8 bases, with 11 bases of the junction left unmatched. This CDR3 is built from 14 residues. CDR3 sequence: CASSPRDRRGEAFF. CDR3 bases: TGTGCCAGTAGTCCCCGGGACAGACGGGGGGAAGCTTTCTTT. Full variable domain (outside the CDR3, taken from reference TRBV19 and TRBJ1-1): DGGITQSPKYLFRKEGQNVTLSCEQNLNHDAMYWYRQDPGQGLRLIYYSQIVNDFQKGDIAEGYSVSREKKESFPLTVTSAQKNPTAFYLCASSPRDRRGEAFFGQGTRLTVV.

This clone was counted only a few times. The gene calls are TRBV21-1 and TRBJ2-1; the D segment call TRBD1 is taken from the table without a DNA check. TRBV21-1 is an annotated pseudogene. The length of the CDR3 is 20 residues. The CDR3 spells CASSNPNRGRGEWVYNEQFF. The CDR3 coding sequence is TGTGCCAGCAGCAACCCGAACAGGGGGCGCGGGGAATGGGTCTACAATGAGCAGTTCTTC.

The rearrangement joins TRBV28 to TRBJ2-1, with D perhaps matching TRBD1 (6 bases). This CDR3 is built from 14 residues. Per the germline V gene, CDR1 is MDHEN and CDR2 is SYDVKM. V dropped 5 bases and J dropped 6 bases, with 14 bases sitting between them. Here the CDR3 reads CASSPRTVGNEQFF. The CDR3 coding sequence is TGTGCCAGCAGTCCCCGGACAGTAGGCAATGAGCAGTTCTTC.

CDR3 sequence (DNA): TGTGCCAGCAGATCGACAGGGGGCTTCGAGCAGTACTTC. Amino acids: CASRSTGGFEQYF. The chain employs TRBV6-5 and TRBJ2-7; 10 positions match TRBD1. V was pared by 6 bases and J by 6 bases, with 5 bases of the junction left unmatched. The CDR3 spans 13 residues. Germline V gives CDR1 MNHEY, CDR2 SVGAGI.

The CDR3 bases are TGTGCCAGCAGCTTCCAGGGACTCGGACGTCCCGAGCAGTACTTC. Translating it yields CASSFQGLGRPEQYF. This sequence joins TRBV5-4 and TRBJ2-7, with D perhaps TRBD2 (6 bases). Deletions cut 2 bases from V and 6 bases from J, with 18 bases between. The germline V gene encodes CDR1 SGHNT and CDR2 YYREEE (reference sequence). The CDR3 covers 15 residues.

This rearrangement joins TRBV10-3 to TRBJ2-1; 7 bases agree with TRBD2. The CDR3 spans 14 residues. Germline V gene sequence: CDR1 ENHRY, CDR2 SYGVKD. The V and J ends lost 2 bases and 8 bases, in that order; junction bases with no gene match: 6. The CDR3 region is CAISETSDGDEQFF. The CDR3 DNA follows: TGTGCCATCAGTGAGACTAGCGATGGGGATGAGCAGTTCTTC.

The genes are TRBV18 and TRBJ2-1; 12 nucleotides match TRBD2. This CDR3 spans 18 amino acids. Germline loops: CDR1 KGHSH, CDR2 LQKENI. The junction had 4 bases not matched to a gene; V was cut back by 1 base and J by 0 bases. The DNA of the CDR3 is TGTGCCAGCTCACCACGGACTAGCGGGACGAGCTCCTACAATGAGCAGTTCTTC. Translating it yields CASSPRTSGTSSYNEQFF.

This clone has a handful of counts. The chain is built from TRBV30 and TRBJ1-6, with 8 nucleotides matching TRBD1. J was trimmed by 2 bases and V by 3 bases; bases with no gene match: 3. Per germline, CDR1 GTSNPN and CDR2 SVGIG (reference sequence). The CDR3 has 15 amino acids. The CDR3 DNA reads TGTGCCTGGAGACAGGGGGTGGCCTATAATTCACCCCTCCACTTT. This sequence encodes CAWRQGVAYNSPLHF.

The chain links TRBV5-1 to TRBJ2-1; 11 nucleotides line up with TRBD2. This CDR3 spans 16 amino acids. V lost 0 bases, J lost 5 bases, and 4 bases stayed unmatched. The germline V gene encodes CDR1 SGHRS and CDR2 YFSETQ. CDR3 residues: CASSLAGTSGNNEQFF. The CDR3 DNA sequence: TGCGCCAGCAGCTTGGCGGGGACTAGCGGCAACAATGAGCAGTTCTTC.

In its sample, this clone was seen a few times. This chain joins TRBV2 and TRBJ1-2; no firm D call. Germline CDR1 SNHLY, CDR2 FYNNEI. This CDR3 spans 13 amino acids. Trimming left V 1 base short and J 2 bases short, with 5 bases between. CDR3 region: CASSEGENYGYTF. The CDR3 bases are TGTGCCAGCAGTGAAGGCGAAAACTATGGCTACACCTTC.

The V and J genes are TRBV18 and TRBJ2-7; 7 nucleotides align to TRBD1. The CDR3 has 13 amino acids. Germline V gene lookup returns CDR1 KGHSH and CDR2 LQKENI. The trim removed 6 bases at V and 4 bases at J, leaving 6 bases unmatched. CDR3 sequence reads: CASSGTDLYEQYF. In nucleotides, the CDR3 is TGTGCCAGCTCCGGGACAGATTTGTACGAGCAGTACTTC.

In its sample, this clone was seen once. CDR3 sequence reads: CASSGASAEQYF. CDR3 nucleotides: TGTGCCAGCAGTGGGGCTAGCGCCGAGCAGTACTTC. The chain uses TRBV27 and TRBJ2-7; D possibly corresponds to TRBD2 (6 bases). V lost 5 bases and J 6 bases, leaving 11 bases between the germline ends. CDR3 length: 12 amino acids. The V gene's germline CDR1 is MNHEY and CDR2 SMNVEV (reference sequence).

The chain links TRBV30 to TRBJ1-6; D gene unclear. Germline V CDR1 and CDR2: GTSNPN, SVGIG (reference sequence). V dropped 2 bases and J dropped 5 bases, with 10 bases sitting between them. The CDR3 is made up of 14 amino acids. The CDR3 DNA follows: TGTGCCTGGAGTTTGGGAGTCCATAATTCACCCCTCCACTTT. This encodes CAWSLGVHNSPLHF.

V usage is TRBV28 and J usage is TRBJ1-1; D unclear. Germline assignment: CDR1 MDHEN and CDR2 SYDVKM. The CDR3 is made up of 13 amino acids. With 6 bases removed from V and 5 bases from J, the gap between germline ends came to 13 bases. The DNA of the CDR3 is TGTGCCAGCAGGAGACCCGAGGGTACTGAAGCTTTCTTT. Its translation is CASRRPEGTEAFF.

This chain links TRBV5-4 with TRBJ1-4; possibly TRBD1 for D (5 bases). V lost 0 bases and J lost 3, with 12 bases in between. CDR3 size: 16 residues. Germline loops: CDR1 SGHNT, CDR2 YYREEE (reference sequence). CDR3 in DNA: TGTGCCAGCAGCTTGGGGGCAGGGATATCTAATGAAAAACTGTTTTTT. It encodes CASSLGAGISNEKLFF.

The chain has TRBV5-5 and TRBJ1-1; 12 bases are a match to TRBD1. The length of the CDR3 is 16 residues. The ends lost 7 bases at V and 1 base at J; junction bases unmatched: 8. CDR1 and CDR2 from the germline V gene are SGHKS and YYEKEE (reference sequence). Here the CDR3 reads CASGKGQGATNTEAFF. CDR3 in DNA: TGTGCCAGCGGAAAGGGACAGGGGGCGACGAACACTGAAGCTTTCTTT.

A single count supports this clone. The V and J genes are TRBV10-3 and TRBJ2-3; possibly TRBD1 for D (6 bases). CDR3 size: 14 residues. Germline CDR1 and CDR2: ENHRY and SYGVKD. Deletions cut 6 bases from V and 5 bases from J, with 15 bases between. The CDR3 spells CAIRDSLGEDTQYF. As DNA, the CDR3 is TGTGCCATCAGGGACAGCCTGGGGGAAGATACGCAGTATTTT.

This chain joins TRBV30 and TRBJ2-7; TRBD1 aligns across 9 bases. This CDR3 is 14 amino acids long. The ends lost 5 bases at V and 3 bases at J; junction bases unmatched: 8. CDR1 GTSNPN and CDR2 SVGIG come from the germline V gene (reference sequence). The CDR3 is CAWGRDRAGYEQYF. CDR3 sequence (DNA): TGTGCCTGGGGCCGGGACAGGGCGGGCTACGAGCAGTACTTC.

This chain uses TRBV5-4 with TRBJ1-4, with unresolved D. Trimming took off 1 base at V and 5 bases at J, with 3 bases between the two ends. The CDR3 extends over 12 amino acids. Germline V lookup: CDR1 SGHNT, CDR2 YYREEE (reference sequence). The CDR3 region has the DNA TGTGCCAGCAGCTTGCAGAATGAAAAACTGTTTTTT. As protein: CASSLQNEKLFF.

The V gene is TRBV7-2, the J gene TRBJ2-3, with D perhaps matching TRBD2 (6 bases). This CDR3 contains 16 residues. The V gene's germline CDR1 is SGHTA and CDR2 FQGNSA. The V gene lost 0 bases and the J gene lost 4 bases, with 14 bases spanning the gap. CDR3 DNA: TGTGCCAGCAGCTTAGCTGCGGGACCGTCTCCAGATACGCAGTATTTT. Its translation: CASSLAAGPSPDTQYF.

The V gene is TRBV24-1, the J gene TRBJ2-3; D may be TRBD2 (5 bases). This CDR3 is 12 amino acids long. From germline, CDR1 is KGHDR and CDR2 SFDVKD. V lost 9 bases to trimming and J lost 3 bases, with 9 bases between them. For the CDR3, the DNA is TGTGCCACCGGGGAGCGGACAGATACGCAGTATTTT. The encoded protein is CATGERTDTQYF.

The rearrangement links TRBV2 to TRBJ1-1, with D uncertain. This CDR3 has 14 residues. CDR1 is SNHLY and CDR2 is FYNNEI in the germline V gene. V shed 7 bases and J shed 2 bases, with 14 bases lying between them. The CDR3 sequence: CASTLWEENTEAFF. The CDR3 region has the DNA TGTGCCAGCACCCTATGGGAGGAAAACACTGAAGCTTTCTTT. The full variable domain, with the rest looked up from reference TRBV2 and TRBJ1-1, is EPEVTQTPSHQVTQMGQEVILRCVPISNHLYFYWYRQILGQKVEFLVSFYNNEISEKSEIFDDQFSVERPDGSNFTLKIRSTKLEDSAMYFCASTLWEENTEAFFGQGTRLTVV.